This T cell receptor beta chain appears in the sequencing data of a study of T-cell reconstitution after alpha-beta-depleted transplantation in children (dated by TCRdb to 2015 to 2016). General notes on the study: T-cell immune reconstitution after TCRalphabeta/CD19-depleted allogeneic hematopoietic cell transplantation in children was quantitatively tracked in the study by means of TCR repertoire profiling. What the work shows at the level of the full study, not this receptor alone: Over subsequent months, a decline in hyperexpanded clone frequencies was noted, and after one year, T-cell counts and TCRbeta diversity were mostly ascribed to newly produced T cells. The high TCRbeta diversity at day 60 in some patients was ascribed to recipient T cells and intrathymic progenitors that had survived conditioning. Apparently early alphabetaT-cell count recovery about two months after transplant reportedly relied on only several hundred rapidly expanded clones derived from non-depleted graft cells.

Interpreted using the paper, the treatment or condition label stands for: allogeneic hematopoietic cell transplantation with graft depleted of TCRalphabeta T cells and CD19 B cells. Transplant recipients were children who received TCRalphabeta/CD19-depleted allogeneic hematopoietic cell grafts. The germline V gene specifies SGHTA as CDR1 and FQGNSA as CDR2. Trimming takes 1 base from V and 7 bases from J, and the germline ends sit 14 bases apart. Its CDR3 holds 14 amino acids, cysteine through phenylalanine. Solely the CDR3 DNA is kept, with 42 bases framed from the first base. The library was made by PCR. The data were produced on an Illumina HiSeq 2500. Molecular barcoding was employed in the preparation of TCR libraries, with unique molecular identifiers being used to normalize TCRbeta repertoire quantification. TCRdb reprocessed the public reads (quality trimming at Q25 with fastp, clone calling with MiXCR) and kept in-frame beta chains. Merged by CDR3 protein, the rows form single entries marked with the most common genes and DNA. The sample records approximately 980,000 distinct CDR3 sequences, about 30% of which are singletons. The ten most abundant clones make up roughly 27% of the sample.

This clonotype was found a few times. Its recognized antigen is unknown. It has no much larger one-base neighbor in the sample; base qualities were not kept. This specimen was PBMCs, mostly from graft donor cells, taken 360 days after TCRalphabeta/CD19-depleted stem cell transplant. The sequence was collected from a boy in the first two years of life who had a stem cell transplant for SCID, so the T cells may come from the graft donor. This sequence uses TRBV7-2 and TRBJ2-7, with a weak D call of TRBD1 (6 bases match). The CDR3 region: CASSLGQGLSEQYF. The DNA sequence follows: TGTGCCAGCAGCTTAGGGCAGGGGCTCAGTGAGCAGTACTTC. This CDR3, with the reference TRBV7-2 and TRBJ2-7 proteins standing in past its ends, gives the full variable domain GAGVSQSPSNKVTEKGKDVELRCDPISGHTALYWYRQSLGQGLEFLIYFQGNSAPDKSGLPSDRFSAERTGGSVSTLTIQRTQQEDSAVYLCASSLGQGLSEQYFGPGTRLTVT.